These 9 T cell receptor beta chains were all obtained from the same sample, sequenced in a study of blood T cell repertoires in COVID-19. Using immunoSEQ multiplex PCR, the repertoire was profiled, and TCRdb retains in-frame clones only, with some absent. This table holds a few hundred thousand clones, approximately 91% found once. Sequencing was done on a sample of PBMCs or T cells enriched from blood (not recorded which). The source is a human donor in a cohort exposed to, infected with or recovered from COVID-19 (not recorded which). The donor label of this sample is uncertain.

The chain employs TRBV27 and TRBJ1-6; a weak D match, TRBD1 (6 bases). The germline V and J ends were trimmed by 2 bases and 6 bases, with 14 bases remaining between them. CDR3 length: 16 amino acids. Germline CDR1 and CDR2: MNHEY and SMNVEV (reference sequence). The CDR3, as DNA: TGTGCCAGCAGTTTAAGACGACAGGCGGGTAATTCACCCCTCCACTTT. It codes for CASSLRRQAGNSPLHF.

The rearrangement links TRBV6-6 to TRBJ1-5, with TRBD1 identical over 9 bases. The CDR3 consists of 13 residues. CDR1 MNHNY and CDR2 SVGAGI come from the germline V gene (reference sequence). Germline trimming cut 8 bases from V and 5 bases from J; bases unmatched to any gene: 4. CDR3 in amino acids: CASGTGGDQPQHF. The CDR3, as DNA: TGTGCCAGCGGAACAGGGGGCGATCAGCCCCAGCATTTT.

The rearrangement joins TRBV30 to TRBJ1-1, with D possibly matching TRBD1 (6 bases). V lost 5 bases and J 0 bases, leaving 13 bases between the germline ends. The germline V gene encodes CDR1 GTSNPN and CDR2 SVGIG (reference sequence). CDR3 length: 14 amino acids. The CDR3 protein is CAWGTAGVNTEAFF. In DNA form, the CDR3 reads TGTGCCTGGGGAACCGCAGGGGTGAACACTGAAGCTTTCTTT.

The rearrangement links TRBV6-5 to TRBJ1-4; 7 bases agree with TRBD1. This CDR3 comprises 14 residues. CDR1 and CDR2 (germline): MNHEY, SVGAGI. Unmatched junction bases numbered 6, after V lost 6 bases and J lost 5 bases. CDR3 nucleotides: TGTGCCAGCAGCGCGGACAGGAGCAATGAAAAACTGTTTTTT. It encodes CASSADRSNEKLFF.

A single count supports this clone. In DNA, the CDR3 is TGTGCCAGTAGTAGGGGGGACAGACCCAATCAGCCCCAGCATTTT. Amino acids: CASSRGDRPNQPQHF. The rearrangement uses TRBV19 and TRBJ1-5, with 7 nucleotides matching TRBD1. V shed 4 bases, J shed 3 bases, and the junction held 6 bases outside the gene matches. The CDR3 is made up of 15 amino acids. Germline values: CDR1 LNHDA, CDR2 SQIVND (reference sequence). Combining the CDR3 with reference TRBV19 and TRBJ1-5 gives the whole variable domain DGGITQSPKYLFRKEGQNVTLSCEQNLNHDAMYWYRQDPGQGLRLIYYSQIVNDFQKGDIAEGYSVSREKKESFPLTVTSAQKNPTAFYLCASSRGDRPNQPQHFGDGTRLSIL.

The chain carries TRBV9 and TRBJ1-1; D is uncertain. The V and J ends lost 3 bases and 4 bases respectively, with 10 bases between them. The CDR3 consists of 13 residues. The V gene's germline CDR1 is SGDLS and CDR2 YYNGEE. The CDR3 DNA reads TGTGCCAGCAGCGCCACCGAGAGCACTGAAGCTTTCTTT. This encodes CASSATESTEAFF. The complete variable domain, with remaining parts taken from reference TRBV9 and TRBJ1-1, reads DSGVTQTPKHLITATGQRVTLRCSPRSGDLSVYWYQQSLDQGLQFLIQYYNGEERAKGNILERFSAQQFPDLHSELNLSSLELGDSALYFCASSATESTEAFFGQGTRLTVV.

This clone was seen only once. As DNA, the CDR3 is TGTGCCAGCAGCCAAGATTTTGGAGGCAAGTCTCTCTCCACATACGAGCAGTACTTC. It translates to CASSQDFGGKSLSTYEQYF. The rearrangement joins TRBV3-1 (or the pseudogene TRBV3-2) to TRBJ2-7, with a possible D match to TRBD2 (5 bases). The germline V and J ends were trimmed by 0 bases and 4 bases, with 25 bases remaining between them. This CDR3 has 19 amino acids. Germline V gene sequence: CDR1 LGHDT, CDR2 YNNKEL (reference sequence).

The CDR3 sequence is CAISDTRGAPNTQYF. CDR3 nucleotide sequence: TGTGCCATCAGTGACACACGGGGGGCCCCCAATACGCAGTATTTT. The genes are TRBV10-3 and TRBJ2-3; the D gene is possibly TRBD2 (7 bases). This CDR3 contains 15 residues. CDR1 is ENHRY, CDR2 SYGVKD, per germline. V was shortened by 3 bases and J by 7 bases, with 17 bases between the two germline ends.

This clone was counted a single time. The J gene is TRBJ2-6, the V gene TRBV11-2, with D unclear. The length of the CDR3 is 15 residues. Trimming pared 5 bases from V and 0 bases from J, leaving 8 bases between. The germline CDR1 and CDR2 sequences are SGHAT and FQNNGV. CDR3 amino acids: CASSPRSSGANVLTF. CDR3 coding DNA: TGTGCCAGCAGCCCCCGGAGCTCTGGGGCCAACGTCCTGACTTTC.